Presented here are 23 T cell receptor beta chains from one specimen sequenced in a study of blood T cell repertoires in COVID-19. Sequencing used immunoSEQ multiplex PCR; TCRdb keeps in-frame clones, though not all of them. The sample records 150,000 to 200,000 clones, approximately 74% being singletons. Sequenced: peripheral blood. These receptors came from a woman older than 75 with acute or convalescent COVID-19.

J is TRBJ2-7 and V is TRBV28; 10 positions match TRBD2. Germline V gene sequence: CDR1 MDHEN, CDR2 SYDVKM. The CDR3 contains 17 residues. Trimming took 6 bases from V and 3 from J; bases not matched to a gene: 14. This CDR3 reads CASSPTPGTSVVYEQYF. CDR3 nucleotides: TGTGCCAGCAGCCCAACCCCCGGGACTAGCGTAGTCTACGAGCAGTACTTC.

This clone was observed a few times. V is TRBV9 and J is TRBJ1-5, with TRBD1 matching over 8 bases. V shed 4 bases and J 0 bases; nucleotides not matched to a gene: 3. Germline V CDR1 and CDR2: SGDLS, YYNGEE. This CDR3 has 15 residues. The CDR3 sequence: CASSRTGSSNQPQHF. Here the CDR3 DNA reads TGTGCCAGCAGCAGGACAGGGAGTAGCAATCAGCCCCAGCATTTT.

This chain connects TRBV18 to TRBJ1-2; TRBD1 aligns across 10 bases. Germline V gene data show CDR1 as KGHSH and CDR2 as LQKENI. Losses at the gene ends were 3 bases for V and 7 bases for J; bases not matched to a gene: 5. The CDR3 totals 14 residues. CDR3 in amino acids: CASSPERTGGGYTF. CDR3 sequence (DNA): TGTGCCAGCTCACCCGAAAGGACAGGGGGTGGCTACACCTTC.

Only a few counts were recorded for this clone. The chain combines TRBV7-3 with TRBJ2-1; D might be TRBD1 (6 bases). The CDR3 extends over 15 amino acids. Trimming took off 3 bases at V and 2 bases at J, with 11 bases between the two ends. Germline-derived CDR1 and CDR2 are SGHTA and FQGTGA. In DNA, the CDR3 is TGTGCCAGCAGCTTGTCGACAGGCACCTACAATGAGCAGTTCTTC. Residues: CASSLSTGTYNEQFF.

The genes are TRBV27 and TRBJ2-1, with 13 bases aligning to TRBD2. This CDR3 has 19 residues. Germline values: CDR1 MNHEY, CDR2 SMNVEV (reference sequence). With V trimmed by 5 bases and J by 6 bases, 16 bases remained unmatched. CDR3 bases: TGTGCCAGCAGTCCTCCGGGACTAGCGGGATTCGCGGGAGCCAATGAGCAGTTCTTC. Translation: CASSPPGLAGFAGANEQFF.

This clone was recorded a few times. The chain carries TRBV6-5 and TRBJ1-4, with D maybe TRBD1 (6 bases). Germline CDR1 is MNHEY and CDR2 is SVGAGI. Trimming took off 8 bases at V and 8 bases at J, with 21 bases between the two ends. The CDR3 spans 15 residues. Here the CDR3 DNA reads TGTGCCAGCTCTTCCTCGGGGATAAGGGGGGAAAAACTGTTTTTT. Translated, it gives CASSSSGIRGEKLFF.

The rearrangement links TRBV19 to TRBJ2-3, with TRBD1 matching 7 bases. The CDR3 runs 15 residues. In germline, CDR1 is LNHDA, CDR2 SQIVND (reference sequence). Germline trimming cut 5 bases from V and 8 bases from J; bases unmatched to any gene: 13. For the CDR3, the DNA is TGTGCCAGTAGTCTCGGGACAGCTTTTGAGGGTACGCAGTATTTT. This sequence encodes CASSLGTAFEGTQYF.

The chain combines TRBV4-3 with TRBJ2-1; 7 bases map to TRBD1. V was clipped by 5 bases and J by 10 bases; unmatched bases: 8. Per germline, CDR1 LGHNA and CDR2 YSLEER. The CDR3 extends over 13 amino acids. CDR3 nucleotides: TGCGCCAGCAGCACCCAGCCGGGACAGGAGCAGTTCTTC. It translates to CASSTQPGQEQFF.

The chain combines TRBV9 with TRBJ2-3; a weak D match, TRBD2 (5 bases). CDR1 is SGDLS, CDR2 YYNGEE, per germline. The V end was cut by 0 bases, the J end by 3 bases, with 11 bases between. The CDR3 totals 15 residues. For the CDR3, the DNA is TGTGCCAGCAGCGTAGCTAACGGGATGACAGATACGCAGTATTTT. It translates to CASSVANGMTDTQYF.

The V gene is TRBV28, the J gene TRBJ1-1, with D unresolved. Germline V gene lookup returns CDR1 MDHEN and CDR2 SYDVKM. V was trimmed by 1 base and J by 0 bases, leaving 6 bases between them. The length of the CDR3 is 14 residues. The CDR3 DNA reads as TGTGCCAGCAGTTTATCACAGATGAACACTGAAGCTTTCTTT. Its protein is CASSLSQMNTEAFF.

V gene TRBV20-1 combines with J gene TRBJ1-5; D unresolved. The CDR3 loop spans 13 amino acids. CDR1 is DFQATT and CDR2 is SNEGSKA in the germline V gene (reference sequence). V lost 3 bases to trimming and J lost 5 bases, with 11 bases between them. This CDR3 is CSASSEGDQPQHF. CDR3 in DNA: TGCAGTGCTAGTAGCGAAGGAGATCAGCCCCAGCATTTT.

The rearrangement joins TRBV6-6 to TRBJ1-3, with 8 bases that match TRBD1. CDR1 and CDR2 (germline): MNHNY, SVGAGI (reference sequence). The CDR3 covers 13 residues. Trimming took 5 bases from V and 4 from J; bases not matched to a gene: 1. The CDR3 DNA reads as TGTGCCAGCAGTCGGGACAGGGGAAACACCATATATTTT. Protein sequence: CASSRDRGNTIYF.

This clone was seen a few times. V usage is TRBV5-1 and J usage is TRBJ2-7; D ambiguous. The germline gives CDR1 SGHRS, CDR2 YFSETQ. V was trimmed by 0 bases and J by 4 bases, leaving 14 bases between them. This CDR3 is 15 amino acids long. CDR3 nucleotides: TGCGCCAGCAGCTTGGTGGCAGACTTTGAGTACGAGCAGTACTTC. It is translated as CASSLVADFEYEQYF.

This chain links TRBV10-3 with TRBJ2-3; D is unclear. Per germline, CDR1 ENHRY and CDR2 SYGVKD. Trimming removed 6 bases at V and 5 bases at J, with 15 bases between. The CDR3 is made up of 14 amino acids. The CDR3 loop reads CAISPQLTRDTQYF. The CDR3 nucleotides are TGTGCCATCAGCCCCCAACTAACGAGAGATACGCAGTATTTT.

This clone was observed a handful of times. The chain combines TRBV7-9 with TRBJ2-2; 10 bases line up with TRBD2. The trim removed 5 bases at V and 4 bases at J, leaving 10 bases unmatched. CDR3 length equals 17 residues. Looked up from germline, CDR1 is SEHNR and CDR2 is FQNEAQ (reference sequence). CDR3 in DNA: TGTGCCAGCAGCCCCCGTAGTGGACTAGCGGCCACCGGGGAGCTGTTTTTT. Residues: CASSPRSGLAATGELFF. The complete variable domain, with remaining parts taken from reference TRBV7-9 and TRBJ2-2, reads DTGVSQNPRHKITKRGQNVTFRCDPISEHNRLYWYRQTLGQGPEFLTYFQNEAQLEKSRLLSDRFSAERPKGSFSTLEIQRTEQGDSAMYLCASSPRSGLAATGELFFGEGSRLTVL.

The CDR3 bases are TGTGCCAGTAGTGATGGGAGCGACTTTAGCGCAGATACGCAGTATTTT. Translating gives CASSDGSDFSADTQYF. The chain joins TRBV19 to TRBJ2-3; TRBD2 is a possible D gene (5 bases). Germline values: CDR1 LNHDA, CDR2 SQIVND (reference sequence). The CDR3 loop spans 16 amino acids. V dropped 5 bases and J dropped 4 bases, with 19 bases sitting between them. Together with reference TRBV19 and TRBJ2-3, the CDR3 gives the full variable domain: DGGITQSPKYLFRKEGQNVTLSCEQNLNHDAMYWYRQDPGQGLRLIYYSQIVNDFQKGDIAEGYSVSREKKESFPLTVTSAQKNPTAFYLCASSDGSDFSADTQYFGPGTRLTVL.

V and J are TRBV29-1 and TRBJ1-5, with a tentative D call TRBD1 (5 bases). This CDR3 spans 14 amino acids. V was clipped by 6 bases and J by 3 bases, with 15 bases between them. Germline V gene sequence: CDR1 SQVTM, CDR2 ANQGSEA. CDR3 in DNA: TGCAGCGTAAGTCAGGGTCTTGACAATCAGCCCCAGCATTTT. Translation gives CSVSQGLDNQPQHF.

This clone has ten or more counts. The chain employs TRBV19 and TRBJ2-1; 7 nucleotides agree with TRBD1. J was trimmed by 5 bases and V by 5 bases; bases with no gene match: 6. This CDR3 comprises 14 residues. The germline gives CDR1 LNHDA, CDR2 SQIVND (reference sequence). The CDR3 here is CASSALDRDNEQFF. The CDR3 DNA reads TGTGCCAGTAGTGCATTAGACAGGGACAATGAGCAGTTCTTC.

The V and J genes are TRBV11-3 and TRBJ2-5, with 8 nucleotides matching TRBD1. The CDR3 is made up of 17 amino acids. Trimming removed 1 base from V and 5 bases from J; junction bases left unmatched: 12. Germline lookup yields CDR1 SGHNT and CDR2 YENEEA. The CDR3 here is CASSLGAAGGDGETQYF. In DNA, the CDR3 is TGTGCCAGCAGCTTAGGGGCTGCAGGGGGCGATGGCGAGACCCAGTACTTC.

The gene calls are TRBV6-1 and TRBJ2-7, with TRBD2 matching 11 bases. This CDR3 region has 15 residues. CDR1 and CDR2 (germline): MNHNS, SASEGT. The V segment lost 2 bases and the J segment 2 bases; nucleotides outside the gene matches: 2. CDR3 nucleotides: TGTGCCAGCAGTGAAATAGCGGGAGGGCCCTACGAGCAGTACTTC. Translating gives CASSEIAGGPYEQYF.

The chain employs TRBV7-2 and TRBJ2-7; 8 bases map to TRBD1. The junction had 0 bases not matched to a gene; V was cut back by 0 bases and J by 2 bases. The CDR3 runs to 14 residues. Germline V CDR1 and CDR2: SGHTA, FQGNSA. The chain's CDR3 is CASSLATGAYEQYF. Here the CDR3 DNA reads TGTGCCAGCAGCTTAGCGACAGGGGCCTACGAGCAGTACTTC.

The chain employs TRBV21-1 and TRBJ2-7; TRBD2 reflects the table's D call only, with no check against the DNA. TRBV21-1 is a documented pseudogene. The CDR3 covers 14 residues. The CDR3 region is CASSRAGRGLEQYF. The CDR3 nucleotides read TGTGCCAGCAGCAGGGCGGGACGGGGACTCGAGCAGTACTTC.

The chain couples TRBV28 to TRBJ1-5, with D unresolved. Deletions cut 2 bases from V and 5 bases from J, with 7 bases between. Germline lookup yields CDR1 MDHEN and CDR2 SYDVKM. There are 13 residues in the CDR3. CDR3 in DNA: TGTGCCAGCAGTTTACTGAGGGATCAGCCCCAGCATTTT. Protein: CASSLLRDQPQHF.